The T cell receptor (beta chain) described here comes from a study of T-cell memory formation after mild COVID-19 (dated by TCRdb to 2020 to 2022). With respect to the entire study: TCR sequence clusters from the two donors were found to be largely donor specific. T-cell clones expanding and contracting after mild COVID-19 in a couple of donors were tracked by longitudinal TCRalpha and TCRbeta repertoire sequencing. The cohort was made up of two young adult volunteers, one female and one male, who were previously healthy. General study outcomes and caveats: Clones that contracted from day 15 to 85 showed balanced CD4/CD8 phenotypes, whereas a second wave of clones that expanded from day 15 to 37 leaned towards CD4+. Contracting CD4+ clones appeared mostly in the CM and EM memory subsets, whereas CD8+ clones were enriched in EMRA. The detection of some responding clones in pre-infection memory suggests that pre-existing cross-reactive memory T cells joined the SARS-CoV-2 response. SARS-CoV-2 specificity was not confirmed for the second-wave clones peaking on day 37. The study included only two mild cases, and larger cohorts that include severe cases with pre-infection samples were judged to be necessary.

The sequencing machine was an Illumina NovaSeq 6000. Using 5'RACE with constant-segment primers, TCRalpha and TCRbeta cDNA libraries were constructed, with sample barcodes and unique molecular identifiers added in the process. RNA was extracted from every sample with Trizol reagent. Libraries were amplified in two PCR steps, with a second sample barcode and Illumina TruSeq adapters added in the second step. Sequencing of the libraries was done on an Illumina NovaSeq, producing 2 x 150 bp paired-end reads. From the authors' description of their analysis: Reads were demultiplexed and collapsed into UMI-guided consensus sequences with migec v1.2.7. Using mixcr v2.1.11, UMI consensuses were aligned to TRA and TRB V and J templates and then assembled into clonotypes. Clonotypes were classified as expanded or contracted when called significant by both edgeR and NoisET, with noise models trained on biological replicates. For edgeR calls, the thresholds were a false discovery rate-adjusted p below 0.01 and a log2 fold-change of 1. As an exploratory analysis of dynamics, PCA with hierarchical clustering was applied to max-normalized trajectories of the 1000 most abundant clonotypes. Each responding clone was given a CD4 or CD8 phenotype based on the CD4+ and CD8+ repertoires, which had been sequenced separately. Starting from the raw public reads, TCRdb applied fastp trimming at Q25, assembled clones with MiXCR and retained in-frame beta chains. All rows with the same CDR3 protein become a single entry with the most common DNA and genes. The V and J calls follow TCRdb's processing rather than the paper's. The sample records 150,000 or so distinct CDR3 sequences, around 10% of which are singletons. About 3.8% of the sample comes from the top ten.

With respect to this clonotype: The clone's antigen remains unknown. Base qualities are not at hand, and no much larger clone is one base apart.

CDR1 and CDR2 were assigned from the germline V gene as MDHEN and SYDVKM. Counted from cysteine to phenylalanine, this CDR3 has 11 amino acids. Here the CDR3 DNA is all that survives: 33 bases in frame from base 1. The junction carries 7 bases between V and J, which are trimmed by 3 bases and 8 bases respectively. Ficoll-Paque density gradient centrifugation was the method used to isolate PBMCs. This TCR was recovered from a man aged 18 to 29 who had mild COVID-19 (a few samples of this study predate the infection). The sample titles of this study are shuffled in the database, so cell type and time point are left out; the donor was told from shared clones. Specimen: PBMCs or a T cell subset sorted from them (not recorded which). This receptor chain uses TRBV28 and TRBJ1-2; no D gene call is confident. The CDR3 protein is CASSLGLGYTF. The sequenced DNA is TGTGCCAGCAGTTTGGGATTGGGCTACACCTTC.